This record looks at one T cell receptor (beta chain) sequence and its context. CDR3 length: 13 residues. Germline loops: CDR1 MNHEY, CDR2 SVGAGI. V lost 6 bases and J 2 bases, leaving 11 bases between the germline ends. Sequencing was performed with immunoSEQ multiplex PCR; in TCRdb, only in-frame clones are kept and a portion is missing. Of 210,000 or so clones in the sample, roughly 88% were seen once. The sample belongs to a study of blood T cell repertoires in COVID-19. The sequenced sample consisted of PBMCs or T cells enriched from blood (not recorded which). V is TRBV6-5 and J is TRBJ2-7, with D tentatively TRBD1 (6 bases). This TCR derives from a woman in her 30s who had been exposed to COVID-19. This CDR3 is CASRRQDPYEQYF. In DNA form, the CDR3 reads TGTGCCAGCAGAAGACAGGACCCCTACGAGCAGTACTTC.